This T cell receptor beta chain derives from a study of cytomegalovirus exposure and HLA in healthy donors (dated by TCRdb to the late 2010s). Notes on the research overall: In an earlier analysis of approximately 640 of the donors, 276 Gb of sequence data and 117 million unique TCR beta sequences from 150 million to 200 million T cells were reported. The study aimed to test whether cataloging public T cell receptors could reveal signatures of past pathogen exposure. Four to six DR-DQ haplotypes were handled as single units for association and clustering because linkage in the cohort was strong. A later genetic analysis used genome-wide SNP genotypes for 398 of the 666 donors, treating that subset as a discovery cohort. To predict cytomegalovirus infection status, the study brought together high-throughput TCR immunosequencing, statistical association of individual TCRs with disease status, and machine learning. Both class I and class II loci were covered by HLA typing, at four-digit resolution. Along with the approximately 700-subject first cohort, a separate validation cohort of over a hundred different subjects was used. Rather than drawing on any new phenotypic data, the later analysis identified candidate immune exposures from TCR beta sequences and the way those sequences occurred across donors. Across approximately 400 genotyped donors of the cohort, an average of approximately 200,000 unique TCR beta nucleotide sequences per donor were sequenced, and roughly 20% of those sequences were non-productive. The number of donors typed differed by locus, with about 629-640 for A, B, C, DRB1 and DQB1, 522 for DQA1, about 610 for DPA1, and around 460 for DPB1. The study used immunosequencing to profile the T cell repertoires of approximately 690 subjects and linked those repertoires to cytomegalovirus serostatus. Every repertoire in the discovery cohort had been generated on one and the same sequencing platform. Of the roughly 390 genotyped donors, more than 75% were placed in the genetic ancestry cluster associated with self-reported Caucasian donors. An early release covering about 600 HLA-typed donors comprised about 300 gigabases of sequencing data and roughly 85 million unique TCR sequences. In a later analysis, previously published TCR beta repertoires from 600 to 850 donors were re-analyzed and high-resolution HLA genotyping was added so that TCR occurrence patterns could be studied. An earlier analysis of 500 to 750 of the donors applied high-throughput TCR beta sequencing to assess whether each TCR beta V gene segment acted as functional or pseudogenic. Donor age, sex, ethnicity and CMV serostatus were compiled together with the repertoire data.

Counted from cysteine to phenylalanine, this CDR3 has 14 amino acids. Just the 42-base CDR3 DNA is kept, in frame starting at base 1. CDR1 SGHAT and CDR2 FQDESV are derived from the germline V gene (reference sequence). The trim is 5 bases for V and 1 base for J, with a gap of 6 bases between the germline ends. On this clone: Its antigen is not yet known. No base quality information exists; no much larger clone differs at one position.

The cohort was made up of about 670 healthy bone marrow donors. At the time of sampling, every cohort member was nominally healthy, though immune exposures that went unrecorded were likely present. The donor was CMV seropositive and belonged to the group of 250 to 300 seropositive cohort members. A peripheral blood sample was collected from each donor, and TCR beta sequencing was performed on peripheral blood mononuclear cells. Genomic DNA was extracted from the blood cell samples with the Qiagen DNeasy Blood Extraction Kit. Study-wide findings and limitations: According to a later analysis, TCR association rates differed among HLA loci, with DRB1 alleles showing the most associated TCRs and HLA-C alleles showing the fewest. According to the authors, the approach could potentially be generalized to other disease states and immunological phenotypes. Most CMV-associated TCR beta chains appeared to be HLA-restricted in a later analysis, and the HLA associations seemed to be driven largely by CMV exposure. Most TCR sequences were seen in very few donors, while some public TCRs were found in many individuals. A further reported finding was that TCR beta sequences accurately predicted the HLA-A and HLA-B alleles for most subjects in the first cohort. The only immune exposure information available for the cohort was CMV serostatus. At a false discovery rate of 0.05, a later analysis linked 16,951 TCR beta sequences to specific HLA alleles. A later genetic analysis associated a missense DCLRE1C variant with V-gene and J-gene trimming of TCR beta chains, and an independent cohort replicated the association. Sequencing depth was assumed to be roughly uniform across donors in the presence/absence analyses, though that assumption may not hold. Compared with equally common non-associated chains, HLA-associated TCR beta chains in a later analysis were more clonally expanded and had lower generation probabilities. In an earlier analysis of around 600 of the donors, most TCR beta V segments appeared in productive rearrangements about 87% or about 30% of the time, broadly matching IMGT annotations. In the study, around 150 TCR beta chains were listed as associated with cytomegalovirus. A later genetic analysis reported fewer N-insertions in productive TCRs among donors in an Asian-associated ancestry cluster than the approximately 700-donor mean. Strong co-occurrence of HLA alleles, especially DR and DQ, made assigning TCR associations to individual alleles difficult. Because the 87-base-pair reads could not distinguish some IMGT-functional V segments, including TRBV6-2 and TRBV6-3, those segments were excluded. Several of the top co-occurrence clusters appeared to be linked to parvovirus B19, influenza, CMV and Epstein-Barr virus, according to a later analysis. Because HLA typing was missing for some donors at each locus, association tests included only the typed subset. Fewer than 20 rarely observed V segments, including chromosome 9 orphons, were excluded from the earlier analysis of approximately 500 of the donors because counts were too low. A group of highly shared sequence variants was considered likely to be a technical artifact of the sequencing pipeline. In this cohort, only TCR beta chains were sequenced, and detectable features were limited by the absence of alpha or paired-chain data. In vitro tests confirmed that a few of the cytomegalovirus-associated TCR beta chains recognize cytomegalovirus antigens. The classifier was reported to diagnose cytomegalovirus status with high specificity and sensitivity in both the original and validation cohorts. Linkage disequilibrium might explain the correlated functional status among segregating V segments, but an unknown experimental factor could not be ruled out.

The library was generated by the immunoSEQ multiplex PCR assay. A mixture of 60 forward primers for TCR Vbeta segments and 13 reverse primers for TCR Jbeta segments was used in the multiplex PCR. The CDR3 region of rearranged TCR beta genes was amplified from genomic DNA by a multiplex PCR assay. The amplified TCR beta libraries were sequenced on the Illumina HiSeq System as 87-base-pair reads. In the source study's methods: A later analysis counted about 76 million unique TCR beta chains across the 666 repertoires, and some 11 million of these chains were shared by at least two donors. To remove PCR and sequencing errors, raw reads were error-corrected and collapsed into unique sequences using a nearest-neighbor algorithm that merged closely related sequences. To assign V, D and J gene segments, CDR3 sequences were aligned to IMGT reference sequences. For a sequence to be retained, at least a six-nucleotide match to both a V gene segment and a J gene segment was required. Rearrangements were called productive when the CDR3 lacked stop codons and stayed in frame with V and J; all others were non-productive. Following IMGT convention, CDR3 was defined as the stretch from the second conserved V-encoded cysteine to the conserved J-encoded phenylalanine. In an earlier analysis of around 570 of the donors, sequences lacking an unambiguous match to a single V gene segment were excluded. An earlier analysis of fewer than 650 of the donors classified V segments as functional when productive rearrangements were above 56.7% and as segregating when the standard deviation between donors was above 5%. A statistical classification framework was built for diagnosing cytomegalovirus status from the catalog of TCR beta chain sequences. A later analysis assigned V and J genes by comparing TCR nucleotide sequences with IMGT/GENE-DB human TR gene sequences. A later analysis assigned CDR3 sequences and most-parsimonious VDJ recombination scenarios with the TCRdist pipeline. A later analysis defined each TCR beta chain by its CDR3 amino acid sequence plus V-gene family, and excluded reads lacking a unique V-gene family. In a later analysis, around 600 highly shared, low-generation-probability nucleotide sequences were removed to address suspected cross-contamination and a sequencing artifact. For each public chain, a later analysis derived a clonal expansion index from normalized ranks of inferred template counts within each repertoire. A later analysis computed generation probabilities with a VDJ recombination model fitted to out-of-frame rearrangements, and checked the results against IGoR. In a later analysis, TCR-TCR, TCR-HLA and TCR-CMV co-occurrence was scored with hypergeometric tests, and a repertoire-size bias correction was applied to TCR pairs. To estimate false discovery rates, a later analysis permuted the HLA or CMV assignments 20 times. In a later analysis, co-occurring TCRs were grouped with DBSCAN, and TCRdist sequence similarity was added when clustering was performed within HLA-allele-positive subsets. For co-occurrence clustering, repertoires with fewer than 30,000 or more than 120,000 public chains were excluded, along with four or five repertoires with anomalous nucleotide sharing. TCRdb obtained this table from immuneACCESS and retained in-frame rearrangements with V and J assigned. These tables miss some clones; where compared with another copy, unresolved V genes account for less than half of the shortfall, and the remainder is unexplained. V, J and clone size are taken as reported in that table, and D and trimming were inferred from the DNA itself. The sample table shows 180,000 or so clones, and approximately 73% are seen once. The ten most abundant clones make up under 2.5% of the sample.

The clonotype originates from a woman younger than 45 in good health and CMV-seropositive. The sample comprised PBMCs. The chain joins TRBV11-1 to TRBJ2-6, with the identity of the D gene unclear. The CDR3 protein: CASSLESGANVLTF. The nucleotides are TGTGCCAGCAGCCTTGAGTCTGGGGCCAACGTCCTGACTTTC.